This T cell receptor (beta chain) derives from a study of Ad26.COV2.S vaccination and SARS-CoV-2 variants. Study-level results: Substantial response breadth was reportedly seen for spike-specific CD8+ and CD4+ T cells after vaccination.

Stated treatment: roughly 19 received Ad26.COV2.S at low or high dose, single or two shots; roughly five received placebo; per-sample allocation not given. Sampling occurred on day 63 after the first vaccine or placebo injection. An Ad26 vector expressing Wuhan-strain SARS-CoV-2 spike constituted the vaccine. TCRdb's table, derived via immunoSEQ multiplex PCR, lists solely in-frame clones and lacks some. The sample holds around 450,000 clones, 89% seen once. This CDR3 is built from 15 residues. Germline V gene lookup returns CDR1 SGHVS and CDR2 FNYEAQ. V shed 5 bases and J shed 3 bases, with 13 bases lying between them. In regard to this clone: Its antigen is still unknown.

The sample in question was peripheral blood, obtained in a trial of Ad26.COV2.S vaccine versus placebo. This chain joins TRBV7-6 and TRBJ2-2, with a possible D match to TRBD2 (7 bases). The TCR comes from a person between 18 and 65 years old who received the Ad26.COV2.S COVID-19 vaccine or a placebo. CDR3 amino acids: CASSKGGVDTGELFF. The CDR3 DNA is TGTGCCAGCAGCAAAGGGGGGGTGGACACCGGGGAGCTGTTTTTT.